Below, 23 T cell receptor beta chains from the same sample are listed, as sequenced in a study of CD8 T cells in Susac syndrome. Random-hexamer reverse transcription was applied to about 0.5 to 1 ug RNA. Each CDR3 protein is one row after TCRdb ran MiXCR on the immunoSEQ multiplex PCR reads. This sample yields 90,000 or so distinct CDR3 sequences, of which 80% to 95% are seen a single time; less than 0.35% belongs to the top ten. The sample consisted of CD8+ T cells from PBMCs. All receptors come from a human donor in good health.

The V and J genes are TRBV13 and TRBJ1-1, with D perhaps matching TRBD1 (6 bases). V was shortened by 4 bases and J by 8 bases, with 26 bases between the two germline ends. From germline, CDR1 is PRHDT and CDR2 FYEKMQ (reference sequence). The CDR3 totals 17 residues. The CDR3 here is CASSSEGTAGAGAEAFF. CDR3 nucleotide sequence: TGTGCCAGCAGCTCCGAAGGTACTGCAGGGGCGGGGGCCGAAGCTTTCTTT.

This chain connects TRBV6-5 to TRBJ1-2; D may be TRBD1 (6 bases). The germline V gene encodes CDR1 MNHEY and CDR2 SVGAGI. The V end lost 2 bases, the J end lost 8 bases, and 18 bases lay between the germline ends. CDR3 length: 15 residues. The CDR3 spells CASSYDPGGLEGYTF. As DNA, the CDR3 is TGTGCCAGCAGTTACGATCCTGGGGGCTTGGAGGGCTACACCTTC.

This clonotype was seen only once. This chain uses TRBV6-4 with TRBJ2-7, with D uncertain. Trimming pared 0 bases from V and 2 bases from J, leaving 8 bases between. This CDR3 is built from 14 residues. Germline CDR1 and CDR2: MRHNA and SNTAGT. The CDR3 coding sequence is TGTGCCAGCAGTGACTCCATCCGACCCTACGAGCAGTACTTC. Its translation is CASSDSIRPYEQYF.

This clonotype was observed a single time. The rearrangement joins TRBV10-3 to TRBJ1-1; the D is unclear. The CDR3 runs to 12 residues. The germline V gene encodes CDR1 ENHRY and CDR2 SYGVKD. Between the trimmed V and J ends, which lost 8 bases and 3 bases, there was a span of 10 bases. The CDR3 reads CAIRVGDTEAFF. As DNA, the CDR3 is TGTGCCATCCGGGTGGGAGACACTGAAGCTTTCTTT.

The J gene is TRBJ1-6, the V gene TRBV6-6; 8 bases fit TRBD1. Germline V gene sequence: CDR1 MNHNY, CDR2 SVGAGI (reference sequence). CDR3 length equals 15 residues. The V gene end was trimmed by 3 bases and the J gene end by 9 bases; junction bases not matched to a gene: 7. The CDR3 protein is CASSYSTGETSPLHF. DNA for the CDR3: TGTGCCAGCAGTTATTCGACAGGGGAGACTTCACCCCTCCACTTT.

The J gene is TRBJ2-2, the V gene TRBV9; D unresolved. From germline, CDR1 is SGDLS and CDR2 YYNGEE. This CDR3 is built from 16 residues. The germline V and J ends were trimmed by 0 bases and 3 bases, with 12 bases remaining between them. Here the CDR3 DNA reads TGTGCCAGCAGCGTAGCTCGGCGGTCCGACACCGGGGAGCTGTTTTTT. Protein: CASSVARRSDTGELFF. Supplemented by reference TRBV9 and TRBJ2-2, the full variable domain reads DSGVTQTPKHLITATGQRVTLRCSPRSGDLSVYWYQQSLDQGLQFLIQYYNGEERAKGNILERFSAQQFPDLHSELNLSSLELGDSALYFCASSVARRSDTGELFFGEGSRLTVL.

The chain couples TRBV15 to TRBJ1-1; D unclear. V lost 0 bases, J lost 0 bases, and 8 bases lay in between. Germline lookup yields CDR1 LNHNV and CDR2 YYDKDF (reference sequence). The CDR3 is made up of 15 amino acids. DNA for the CDR3: TGTGCCACCAGCAGAGAGAGTCCGATGAACACTGAAGCTTTCTTT. This codes for CATSRESPMNTEAFF.

The rearrangement uses TRBV27 and TRBJ1-1; no clear D gene. Trimming cost V 4 bases and J 0 bases, with 12 bases left between them. The CDR3 has 15 residues. CDR1 is MNHEY, CDR2 SMNVEV, per germline (reference sequence). Here the CDR3 reads CASSWVGIMNTEAFF. In DNA form, the CDR3 reads TGTGCCAGCAGTTGGGTAGGAATAATGAACACTGAAGCTTTCTTT.

The V call is TRBV29-1, the J call TRBJ2-7; D is unclear. The CDR3 spans 13 residues. Trimming removed 4 bases at V and 4 bases at J, with 14 bases between. Germline CDR1 is SQVTM and CDR2 is ANQGSEA. In DNA, the CDR3 is TGCAGCGTTGGCTCAGATTTTACATACGAGCAGTACTTC. It codes for CSVGSDFTYEQYF.

This clonotype was counted only a few times. The chain joins TRBV19 to TRBJ2-1; D call uncertain. The germline V gene encodes CDR1 LNHDA and CDR2 SQIVND (reference sequence). The CDR3 spans 15 residues. V was trimmed by 1 base and J by 8 bases, leaving 15 bases between them. DNA for the CDR3: TGTGCCAGTAGTATAGGTCTAACCCGCTTCGATGAGCAGTTCTTC. Residues: CASSIGLTRFDEQFF.

V gene TRBV5-7 combines with J gene TRBJ1-5, with a tentative D call TRBD1 (5 bases). TRBV5-7 belongs to the ORF category, with a function that is uncertain. The V and J ends lost 5 bases and 6 bases respectively, with 18 bases between them. The CDR3 spans 15 residues. The CDR3 DNA is TGTGCCAGCAGTCGGCTACCAGGGTCTGGTCAGCCCCAGCATTTT. Translated, it gives CASSRLPGSGQPQHF.

The chain combines TRBV20-1 with TRBJ2-7; the match to TRBD2 covers 9 bases. Germline V gene sequence: CDR1 DFQATT, CDR2 SNEGSKA (reference sequence). CDR3 length: 16 amino acids. The V gene end was trimmed by 3 bases and the J gene end by 1 base; junction bases not matched to a gene: 10. The chain's CDR3 is CSARGPWRGGSYEQYF. In DNA form, the CDR3 reads TGCAGTGCTAGGGGCCCATGGCGGGGGGGGTCCTACGAGCAGTACTTC.

Points on this clonotype: Germline is not matched at one junction end, which may reflect a read error. V gene TRBV12-3 or TRBV12-4 combines with J gene TRBJ2-7; the D is unclear. This CDR3 contains 12 residues. The CDR3 bases are TGTGCCAGCAGTCCCGACTCCTCCGAGCAGTACTTC. Translating it yields CASSPDSSEQYF.

The V and J genes are TRBV5-1 and TRBJ2-7; D unclear. Germline V gene lookup returns CDR1 SGHRS and CDR2 YFSETQ. V shed 0 bases and J shed 3 bases, with 7 bases lying between them. This CDR3 has 13 residues. This CDR3 reads CASSLAKDYEQYF. The DNA of the CDR3 is TGCGCCAGCAGCTTGGCCAAGGACTACGAGCAGTACTTC.

This clonotype came up once. This rearrangement joins TRBV11-2 to TRBJ2-7, with D perhaps being TRBD1 or TRBD2 (5 bases each). The CDR3 sequence is 16 residues long. The germline V and J ends were trimmed by 4 bases and 2 bases, with 18 bases remaining between them. Germline V lookup: CDR1 SGHAT, CDR2 FQNNGV. As DNA, the CDR3 is TGTGCCAGCAGCTCCATCCCCCGGGGCACAACCTACGAGCAGTACTTC. This translates into CASSSIPRGTTYEQYF.

This clonotype was seen once. The chain couples TRBV7-6 to TRBJ2-1; 8 bases line up with TRBD2. Unmatched junction bases numbered 15, after V lost 5 bases and J lost 3 bases. Germline CDR1 and CDR2: SGHVS and FNYEAQ. This CDR3 is built from 18 residues. The CDR3 reads CASSPSGSSGFLYNEQFF. The CDR3, as DNA: TGTGCCAGCAGCCCCTCTGGTTCTAGCGGGTTCCTCTACAATGAGCAGTTCTTC.

The chain couples TRBV29-1 to TRBJ2-7; 9 bases fit TRBD1. Germline-derived CDR1 and CDR2 are SQVTM and ANQGSEA. The CDR3 sequence is 15 residues long. V shed 1 base and J 2 bases; nucleotides not matched to a gene: 6. CDR3 bases: TGCAGCGTTGAAGGACCGGGACAGGGACCCTACGAGCAGTACTTC. Translating gives CSVEGPGQGPYEQYF.

The chain uses TRBV7-8 and TRBJ1-6; no firm D call. Looked up from germline, CDR1 is SGHVS and CDR2 is FQNEAQ. V dropped 4 bases and J dropped 9 bases, with 19 bases sitting between them. The CDR3 loop spans 16 amino acids. The CDR3: CASSSELGLWGSPLHF. CDR3 nucleotide sequence: TGTGCCAGCAGCTCAGAACTGGGCTTGTGGGGTTCACCCCTCCACTTT.

In its sample, this clonotype was seen once. The chain recombines TRBV19 with TRBJ1-1, with D uncertain. Germline values: CDR1 LNHDA, CDR2 SQIVND (reference sequence). There are 14 residues in the CDR3. V was clipped by 8 bases and J by 1 base, with 14 bases between them. The CDR3 nucleotides are TGTGCCAGTGCTTATACTCCCGAGAACACTGAAGCTTTCTTT. It specifies CASAYTPENTEAFF.

The chain employs TRBV20-1 and TRBJ2-7; 8 bases are shared with TRBD1. This CDR3 contains 12 residues. J was trimmed by 1 base and V by 5 bases; bases with no gene match: 1. The germline gives CDR1 DFQATT, CDR2 SNEGSKA (reference sequence). The CDR3 sequence: CSAGDRSYEQYF. The CDR3 DNA reads TGCAGTGCTGGGGACAGGTCCTACGAGCAGTACTTC.

V gene TRBV7-2 combines with J gene TRBJ2-3; no definite D call. Germline values: CDR1 SGHTA, CDR2 FQGNSA. There are 15 residues in the CDR3. The V and J ends lost 3 bases and 5 bases respectively, with 15 bases between them. The chain's CDR3 is CASSFLPGPLDTQYF. The CDR3 nucleotides read TGTGCCAGCAGCTTCCTACCGGGCCCCTTAGATACGCAGTATTTT. The full variable domain, in which reference TRBV7-2 and TRBJ2-3 provide the parts outside the CDR3, is GAGVSQSPSNKVTEKGKDVELRCDPISGHTALYWYRQSLGQGLEFLIYFQGNSAPDKSGLPSDRFSAERTGGSVSTLTIQRTQQEDSAVYLCASSFLPGPLDTQYFGPGTRLTVL.

The chain employs TRBV7-9 and TRBJ1-3, with TRBD1 as a possible D gene (5 bases). V was cut by 4 bases and J by 0 bases, with 16 bases left in between. CDR1 is SEHNR, CDR2 FQNEAQ, per germline (reference sequence). This CDR3 region has 17 residues. DNA of the CDR3: TGTGCCAGCAGCTCATGGGCAGGGTTGAGCTCTGGAAACACCATATATTTT. The encoded protein is CASSSWAGLSSGNTIYF.

The chain employs TRBV7-9 and TRBJ2-2; TRBD2 is a possible D gene (5 bases). Looked up from germline, CDR1 is SEHNR and CDR2 is FQNEAQ (reference sequence). This CDR3 has 13 amino acids. V lost 3 bases to trimming and J lost 4 bases, with 6 bases between them. In nucleotides, the CDR3 is TGTGCCAGCAGCTTCGGAGGCACCGGGGAGCTGTTTTTT. It encodes CASSFGGTGELFF.